A selection of T cell receptor beta chains follows, all from one sample in a study of T cell responses to AZD1222 COVID-19 vaccine. Method: immunoSEQ multiplex PCR; TCRdb's copy keeps in-frame clones and lacks some. This table holds about 180,000 clones, 92% found once. The sequencing here drew on peripheral blood, taken 28 days after the second AZD1222 dose. The receptors derive from an adult who received the AZD1222 COVID-19 vaccine. Each CDR3 is given with its conserved first and last residue. A D gene is named only where the DNA matches it firmly. Expanded clones are given a class, and other clones once, few, many or no size at all.

J gene | clone size | D gene | V gene | CDR3 DNA | CDR3 protein
TRBJ2-7 | . | . | TRBV6-5 | TGTGCCAGCAGTTACTCGGCCTCACCACATTTC | CASSYSASPHF
TRBJ2-2 | . | . | TRBV2 | TGTGCCAGCAGTGAAGCGCTTCCTAGATTCTCGACAGCCGGGGAGCTGTTTTTT | CASSEALPRFSTAGELFF
TRBJ2-2 | . | TRBD1 | TRBV7-8 | TGTGCCAGCAAAAACAGGGGACGCAGGGGGACCGGGGAGCTGTTTTTT | CASKNRGRRGTGELFF
TRBJ2-2 | . | TRBD1 | TRBV2 | TGTGCCAGCAGCGGGGGACAGGGAGGGACCGGGGAGCTGTTTTTT | CASSGGQGGTGELFF
TRBJ2-2 | . | . | TRBV4-3 | TGCGCCAGCAGCCAACTGAAAGGACTCTTCACCGGGGAGCTGTTTTTT | CASSQLKGLFTGELFF
TRBJ2-2 | . | TRBD2 | TRBV5-1 | TGCGCCAGCAGCTTGCGCGGGAGGGGCACCGGGGAGCTGTTTTTT | CASSLRGRGTGELFF
TRBJ1-1 | . | . | TRBV6-5 | TGTGCCAGCAGTTACAACAAGATGAACACTGAAGCTTTCTTT | CASSYNKMNTEAFF
TRBJ1-6 | . | . | TRBV2 | TGTGCCAGCAGTGTAAATGAGCCCGGGTATAATTCACCCCTCCACTTT | CASSVNEPGYNSPLHF
TRBJ1-2 | once | . | TRBV5-4 | TGTGCCAGCAGCCCACCGAGGGGGAGTGACTATGGCTACACCTTC | CASSPPRGSDYGYTF
TRBJ1-1 | . | . | TRBV11-3 | TGTGCCAGCAGCAGAAGGAGTACCACTGAAGCTTTCTTT | CASSRRSTTEAFF
TRBJ1-2 | . | . | TRBV5-1 | TGCGCCAGCAGCTTGGGGGGGAGCGACGGAGCCTATGGCTACACCTTC | CASSLGGSDGAYGYTF
TRBJ2-1 | . | TRBD2 | TRBV7-9 | TGTGCCAGCAGCCATAGCGGGAGCATCTACAATGAGCAGTTCTTC | CASSHSGSIYNEQFF
TRBJ1-1 | . | . | TRBV6-6 | TGTGCCATCCTCGGGGGTAAAATGAACACTGAAGCTTTCTTT | CAILGGKMNTEAFF
TRBJ2-7 | . | . | TRBV3-1/TRBV3-2 | TGTGCCAGCAGCCAAGGAAGGGACTTCTTCTACGAGCAGTACTTC | CASSQGRDFFYEQYF
TRBJ1-2 | . | . | TRBV30 | TGTGCCTGGAGTGTCATCTGGACTGCCGGCTACACCTTC | CAWSVIWTAGYTF
TRBJ1-1 | . | . | TRBV27 | TGTGCCAGCACCGAAGGGACTGAAGCTTTCTTT | CASTEGTEAFF
TRBJ1-6 | . | TRBD1 | TRBV5-5 | TGTGCCAGCAGCTCCGGGACAGGGCAAACCCTCCACTTT | CASSSGTGQTLHF
TRBJ1-1 | . | TRBD1 | TRBV5-1 | TGCGCCAGCAGCTCAGATGGACAGGGAAGAGCTTTCTTT | CASSSDGQGRAFF
TRBJ2-7 | . | . | TRBV28 | TGTGCCAGCAGTTCTCAGGGGACACTTCCAATCGAGCAGTACTTC | CASSSQGTLPIEQYF
TRBJ1-2 | . | . | TRBV4-1 | TGCGCCAGCAGCCAAGATCAAGCGCGACGTAACTATGGCTACACCTTC | CASSQDQARRNYGYTF
TRBJ2-2 | . | . | TRBV12-5 | TGTGCTAGTGGTTTGGTGGTTCGGGCAGGGCTGAACACCGGGGAGCTGTTTTTT | CASGLVVRAGLNTGELFF
TRBJ1-6 | . | . | TRBV7-2 | TGTGCCAGCAGCTTAGCGGACGGATATAATTCACCCCTCCACTTT | CASSLADGYNSPLHF
TRBJ1-1 | . | . | TRBV6-5 | TGTGCCAGCAGTTACTCCTCGCGGAGTGAAGCTTTCTTT | CASSYSSRSEAFF